These 13 T cell receptor beta chains share one sample of origin, sequenced in a study of neurological immune-mediated disorders. TCRdb independently ran MiXCR on the 5' RACE reads; one entry per CDR3 protein. This table holds about 95,000 distinct CDR3 sequences, 3% to 4.5% found once. The source material was PBMCs. These TCRs come from a woman between 18 and 30 years old with multiple sclerosis.

This clonotype has ten or more counts. The chain employs TRBV20-1 and TRBJ1-6; D may be TRBD1 (6 bases). This CDR3 is 13 amino acids long. Per the germline V gene, CDR1 is DFQATT and CDR2 is SNEGSKA (reference sequence). V shed 7 bases and J shed 8 bases, with 15 bases lying between them. DNA of the CDR3: TGCAGTGGAAGACAGGACGGAGATTCACCCCTCCACTTT. It yields the protein CSGRQDGDSPLHF.

The chain combines TRBV20-1 with TRBJ2-1, with 8 bases aligning to TRBD2. V shed 0 bases and J 2 bases; nucleotides not matched to a gene: 6. Germline CDR1 is DFQATT and CDR2 is SNEGSKA (reference sequence). This CDR3 contains 16 residues. For the CDR3, the DNA is TGCAGTGCTAGAGATTTCCGGGGGGGAACCTACAATGAGCAGTTCTTC. This sequence encodes CSARDFRGGTYNEQFF.

This clonotype was seen repeatedly, ten times or more. V and J are TRBV6-5 and TRBJ2-3; TRBD1 matches 8 bases. The CDR3 runs 14 residues. Germline V gene lookup returns CDR1 MNHEY and CDR2 SVGAGI. J was trimmed by 6 bases and V by 6 bases; bases with no gene match: 8. The CDR3 sequence: CASSQGAAYDTQYF. CDR3 DNA: TGTGCCAGCAGCCAGGGGGCAGCCTACGATACGCAGTATTTT.

The J gene is TRBJ2-3, the V gene TRBV6-2 or TRBV6-3, with 9 bases aligning to TRBD2. Germline lookup yields CDR1 MNHEY and CDR2 SVGEGT. Trimming took 5 bases from V and 6 from J; bases not matched to a gene: 6. This CDR3 has 14 amino acids. CDR3 nucleotides: TGTGCCAGCAGTGCCGGGACTAGCTCGGATACGCAGTATTTT. It is translated as CASSAGTSSDTQYF.

This clonotype was counted many times. V is TRBV10-2 and J is TRBJ2-7, with a tentative D call TRBD2 (6 bases). Trimming removed 3 bases at V and 1 base at J, with 10 bases between. The germline gives CDR1 WSHSY, CDR2 SAAADI. CDR3 length: 14 residues. The CDR3: CASSDEGRSYEQYF. In DNA, the CDR3 is TGCGCCAGCAGTGATGAAGGGAGGTCCTACGAGCAGTACTTC.

This sequence joins TRBV12-3 or TRBV12-4 and TRBJ2-2; no firm D call. CDR3 length: 12 amino acids. With 1 base removed from V and 7 bases from J, the gap between germline ends came to 4 bases. The DNA of the CDR3 is TGTGCCAGCAGTTTAGAAATCGGGGAGCTGTTTTTT. Amino acids: CASSLEIGELFF.

This clonotype was counted at least ten times. Here the CDR3 DNA reads TGCAGTGCTAGGCCCCCCAGGACCGGACAGCCCCAGCATTTT. Amino acid sequence: CSARPPRTGQPQHF. The chain employs TRBV20-1 and TRBJ1-5; D call uncertain. The CDR3 consists of 14 residues. The germline V gene encodes CDR1 DFQATT and CDR2 SNEGSKA (reference sequence). Trimming took 3 bases from V and 7 from J, leaving 16 bases between them.

Ten or more counts support this clonotype. This sequence joins TRBV7-2 and TRBJ2-7; TRBD1 matches 9 bases. CDR3 length: 13 amino acids. CDR1 is SGHTA and CDR2 is FQGNSA in the germline V gene. V dropped 5 bases and J dropped 6; count of bases not matched to a gene: 5. The CDR3, as DNA: TGTGCCAGCAGCCAGTTACAGGGGGCCGAGCAGTACTTC. This encodes CASSQLQGAEQYF.

This clonotype was seen at least ten times. This sequence joins TRBV4-1 and TRBJ2-1; no reliable D call. This CDR3 contains 15 residues. V was clipped by 2 bases and J by 0 bases, with 8 bases between them. Germline CDR1 MGHRA, CDR2 YSYEKL. As DNA, the CDR3 is TGCGCCAGCAGCCAATTCTTGAGCTCCTACAATGAGCAGTTCTTC. Amino acids: CASSQFLSSYNEQFF.

This clonotype was seen at least ten times. V usage is TRBV20-1 and J usage is TRBJ2-3, with 9 bases matching TRBD2. This CDR3 region has 14 residues. Per germline, CDR1 DFQATT and CDR2 SNEGSKA (reference sequence). Trimming removed 6 bases from V and 5 bases from J; junction bases left unmatched: 9. The CDR3: CSARGGLAVDTQYF. The CDR3 nucleotides are TGCAGTGCGAGGGGGGGACTAGCAGTAGATACGCAGTATTTT.

The table lists this clonotype with many counts. The CDR3 region is CASSQGLSGANVLTF. The CDR3 region has the DNA TGTGCCAGCAGCCAAGGGCTATCTGGGGCCAACGTCCTGACTTTC. The chain has TRBV4-2 and TRBJ2-6; D not resolved. Trimming cost V 1 base and J 1 base, with 5 bases left between them. The germline V gene encodes CDR1 LGHNA and CDR2 YNFKEQ. CDR3 length equals 15 residues.

The V call is TRBV12-3 or TRBV12-4, the J call TRBJ2-7; maybe TRBD1 (5 bases). Trimming pared 5 bases from V and 0 bases from J, leaving 11 bases between. The CDR3 totals 14 residues. This chain's CDR3 is CASSQGLSSYEQYV. The DNA for the CDR3 is TGTGCCAGCAGTCAGGGCTTAAGCTCCTACGAGCAGTACGTC.

A single count supports this clonotype. This chain connects TRBV14 to TRBJ1-2; 7 bases map to TRBD1. J gave up 7 bases and V 2 bases, and 13 bases lay outside the gene matches. Germline V gene lookup returns CDR1 SGHDN and CDR2 FVKESK. The CDR3 runs to 16 residues. The CDR3 DNA is TGTGCCAGCAGCCAATTTCCGTTACAGGGGCCGGCTGGCTACACCTTC. Protein sequence: CASSQFPLQGPAGYTF. Using reference TRBV14 and TRBJ1-2 for the parts outside the CDR3, the full variable domain is EAGVTQFPSHSVIEKGQTVTLRCDPISGHDNLYWYRRVMGKEIKFLLHFVKESKQDESGMPNNRFLAERTGGTYSTLKVQPAELEDSGVYFCASSQFPLQGPAGYTFGSGTRLTVV.